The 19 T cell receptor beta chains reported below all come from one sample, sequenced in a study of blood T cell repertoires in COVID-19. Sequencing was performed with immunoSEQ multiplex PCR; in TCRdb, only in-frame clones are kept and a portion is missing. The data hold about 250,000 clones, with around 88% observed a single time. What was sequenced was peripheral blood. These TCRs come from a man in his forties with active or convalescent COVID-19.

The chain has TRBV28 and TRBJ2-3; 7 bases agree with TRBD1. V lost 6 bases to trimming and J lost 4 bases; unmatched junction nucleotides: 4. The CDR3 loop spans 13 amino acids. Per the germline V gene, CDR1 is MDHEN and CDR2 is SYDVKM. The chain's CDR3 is CASRKQGADTQYF. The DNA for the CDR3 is TGTGCCAGCAGAAAGCAGGGGGCAGATACGCAGTATTTT. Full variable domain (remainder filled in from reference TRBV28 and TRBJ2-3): DVKVTQSSRYLVKRTGEKVFLECVQDMDHENMFWYRQDPGLGLRLIYFSYDVKMKEKGDIPEGYSVSREKKERFSLILESASTNQTSMYLCASRKQGADTQYFGPGTRLTVL.

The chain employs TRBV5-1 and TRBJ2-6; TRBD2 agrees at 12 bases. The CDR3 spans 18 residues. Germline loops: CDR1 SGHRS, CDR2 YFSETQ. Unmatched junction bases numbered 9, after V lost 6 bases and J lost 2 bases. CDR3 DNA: TGCGCCAGCACCTCTAGCGGGAGGGCAGGACCTGGGGCCAACGTCCTGACTTTC. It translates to CASTSSGRAGPGANVLTF.

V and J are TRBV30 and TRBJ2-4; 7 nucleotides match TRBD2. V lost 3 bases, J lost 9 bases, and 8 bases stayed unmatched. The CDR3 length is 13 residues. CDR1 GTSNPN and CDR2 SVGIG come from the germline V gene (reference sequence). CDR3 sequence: CAWSPVGGSIQYF. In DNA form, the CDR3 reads TGTGCCTGGAGCCCCGTGGGGGGGAGCATTCAGTACTTC.

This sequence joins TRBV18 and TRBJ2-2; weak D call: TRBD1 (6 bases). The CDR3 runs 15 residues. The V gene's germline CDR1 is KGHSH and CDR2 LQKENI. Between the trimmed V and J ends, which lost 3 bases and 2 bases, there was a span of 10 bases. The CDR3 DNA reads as TGTGCCAGCTCACCCCGGACAGAAAACACCGGGGAGCTGTTTTTT. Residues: CASSPRTENTGELFF. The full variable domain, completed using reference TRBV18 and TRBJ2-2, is NAGVMQNPRHLVRRRGQEARLRCSPMKGHSHVYWYRQLPEEGLKFMVYLQKENIIDESGMPKERFSAEFPKEGPSILRIQQVVRGDSAAYFCASSPRTENTGELFFGEGSRLTVL.

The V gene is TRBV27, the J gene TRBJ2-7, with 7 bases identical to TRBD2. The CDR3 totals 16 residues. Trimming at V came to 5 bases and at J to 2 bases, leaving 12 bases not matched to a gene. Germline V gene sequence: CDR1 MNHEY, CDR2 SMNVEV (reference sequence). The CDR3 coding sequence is TGTGCCAGCAGTCCCCCGTTGGGCGGGGGAACCTACGAGCAGTACTTC. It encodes CASSPPLGGGTYEQYF.

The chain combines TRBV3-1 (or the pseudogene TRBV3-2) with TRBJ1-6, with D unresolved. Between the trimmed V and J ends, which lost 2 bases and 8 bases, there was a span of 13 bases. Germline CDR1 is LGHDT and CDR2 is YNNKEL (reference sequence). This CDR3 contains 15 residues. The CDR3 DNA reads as TGTGCCAGCAGCCAAAACTGGGCCATGGATTCACCCCTCCACTTT. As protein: CASSQNWAMDSPLHF.

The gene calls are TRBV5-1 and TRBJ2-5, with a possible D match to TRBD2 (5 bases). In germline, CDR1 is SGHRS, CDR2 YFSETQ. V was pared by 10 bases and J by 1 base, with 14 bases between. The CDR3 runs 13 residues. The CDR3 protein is CACKEDFQETQYF. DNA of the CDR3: TGCGCCTGCAAGGAGGATTTCCAAGAGACCCAGTACTTC.

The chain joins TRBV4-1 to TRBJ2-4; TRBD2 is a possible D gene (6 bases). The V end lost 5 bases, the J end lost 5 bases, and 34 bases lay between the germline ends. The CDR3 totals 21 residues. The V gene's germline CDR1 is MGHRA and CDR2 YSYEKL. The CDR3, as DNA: TGCGCCAGCAGCAGATCTAGCGAGTTTAAAAGAGGGTTAGCCAGGGAAAACATTCAGTACTTC. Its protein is CASSRSSEFKRGLARENIQYF.

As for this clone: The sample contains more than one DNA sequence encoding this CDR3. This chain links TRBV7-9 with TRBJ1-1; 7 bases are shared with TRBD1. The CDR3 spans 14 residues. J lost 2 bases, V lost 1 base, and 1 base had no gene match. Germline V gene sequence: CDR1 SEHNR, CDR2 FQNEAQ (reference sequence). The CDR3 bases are TGTGCCAGCAGCTTAGGGACAGGAAACACTGAAGCTTTCTTT. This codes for CASSLGTGNTEAFF.

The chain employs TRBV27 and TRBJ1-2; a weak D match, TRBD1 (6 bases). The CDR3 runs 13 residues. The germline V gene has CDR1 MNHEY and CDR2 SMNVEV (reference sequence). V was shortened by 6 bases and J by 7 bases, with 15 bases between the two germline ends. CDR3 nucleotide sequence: TGTGCCAGCAGACTCGACAGGTCTGTTGGCTACACCTTC. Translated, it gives CASRLDRSVGYTF.

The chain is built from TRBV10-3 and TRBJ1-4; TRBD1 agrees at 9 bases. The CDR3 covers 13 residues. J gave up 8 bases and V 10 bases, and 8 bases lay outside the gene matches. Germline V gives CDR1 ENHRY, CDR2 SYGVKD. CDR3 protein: CATAGQGVEKLFF. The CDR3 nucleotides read TGTGCCACCGCGGGACAGGGTGTGGAAAAACTGTTTTTT.

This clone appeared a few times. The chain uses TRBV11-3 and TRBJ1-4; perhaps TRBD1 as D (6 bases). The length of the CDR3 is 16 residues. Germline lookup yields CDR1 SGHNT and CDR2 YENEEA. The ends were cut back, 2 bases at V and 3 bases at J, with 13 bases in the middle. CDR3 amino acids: CASSLNLGAANEKLFF. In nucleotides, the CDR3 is TGTGCCAGCAGCTTAAATTTGGGGGCAGCTAATGAAAAACTGTTTTTT.

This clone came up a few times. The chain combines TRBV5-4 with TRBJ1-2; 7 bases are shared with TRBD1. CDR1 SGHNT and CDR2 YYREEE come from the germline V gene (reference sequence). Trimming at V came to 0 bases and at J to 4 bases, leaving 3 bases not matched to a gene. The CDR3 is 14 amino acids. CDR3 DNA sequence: TGTGCCAGCAGCTTGGCAGGGGGTTCCTATGGCTACACCTTC. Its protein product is CASSLAGGSYGYTF.

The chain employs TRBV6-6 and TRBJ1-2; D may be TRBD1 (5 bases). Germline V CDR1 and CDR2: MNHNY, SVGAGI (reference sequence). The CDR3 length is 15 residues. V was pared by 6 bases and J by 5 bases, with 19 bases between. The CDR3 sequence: CASSLTDKKYYGYTF. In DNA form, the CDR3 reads TGTGCCAGCAGCTTGACGGACAAGAAGTATTATGGCTACACCTTC.

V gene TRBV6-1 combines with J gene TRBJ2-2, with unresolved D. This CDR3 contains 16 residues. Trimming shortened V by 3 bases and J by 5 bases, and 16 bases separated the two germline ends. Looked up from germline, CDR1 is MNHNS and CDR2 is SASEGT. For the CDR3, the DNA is TGTGCCAGCAGTGATCGCGGTGTCCGGTTAACCGGGGAGCTGTTTTTT. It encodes CASSDRGVRLTGELFF.

The CDR3 here is CATSERSGLAGGRGDTQYF. The CDR3 DNA is TGTGCCACCAGTGAAAGATCCGGACTAGCGGGAGGAAGGGGAGATACGCAGTATTTT. This chain connects TRBV24-1 to TRBJ2-3; 14 nucleotides line up with TRBD2. V dropped 4 bases and J dropped 5; count of bases not matched to a gene: 13. The CDR3 contains 19 residues. Germline loops: CDR1 KGHDR, CDR2 SFDVKD.

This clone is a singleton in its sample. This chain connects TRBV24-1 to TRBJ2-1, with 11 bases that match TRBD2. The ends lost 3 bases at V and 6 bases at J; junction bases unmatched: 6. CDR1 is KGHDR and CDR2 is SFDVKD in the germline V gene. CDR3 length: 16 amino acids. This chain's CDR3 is CATSDPLAGGLNEQFF. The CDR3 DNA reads TGTGCCACCAGTGATCCTCTAGCGGGAGGTCTCAATGAGCAGTTCTTC.

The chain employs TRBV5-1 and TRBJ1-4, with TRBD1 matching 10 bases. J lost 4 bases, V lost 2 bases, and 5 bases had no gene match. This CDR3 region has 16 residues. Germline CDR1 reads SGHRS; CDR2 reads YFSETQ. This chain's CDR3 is CASSLGQGGFNEKLFF. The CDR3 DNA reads TGCGCCAGCAGCTTAGGACAGGGGGGCTTTAATGAAAAACTGTTTTTT.

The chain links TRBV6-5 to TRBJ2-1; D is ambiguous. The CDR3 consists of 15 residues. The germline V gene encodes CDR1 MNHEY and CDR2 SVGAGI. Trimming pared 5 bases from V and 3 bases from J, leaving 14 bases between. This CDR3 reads CASSRDFLGYNEQFF. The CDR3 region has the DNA TGTGCCAGCAGTCGTGACTTTCTCGGCTACAATGAGCAGTTCTTC.